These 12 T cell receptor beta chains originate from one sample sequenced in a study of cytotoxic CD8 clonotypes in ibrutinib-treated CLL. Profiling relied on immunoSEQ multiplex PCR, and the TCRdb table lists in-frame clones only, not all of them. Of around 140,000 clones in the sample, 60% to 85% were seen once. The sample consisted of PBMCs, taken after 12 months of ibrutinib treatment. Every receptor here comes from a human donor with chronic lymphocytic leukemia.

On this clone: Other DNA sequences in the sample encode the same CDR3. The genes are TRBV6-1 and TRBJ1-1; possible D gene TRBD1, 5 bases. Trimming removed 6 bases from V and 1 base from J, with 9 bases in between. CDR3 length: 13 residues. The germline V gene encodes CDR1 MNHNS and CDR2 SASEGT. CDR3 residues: CASRNTGNTEAFF. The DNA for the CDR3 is TGTGCCAGCAGGAATACAGGGAACACTGAAGCTTTCTTT.

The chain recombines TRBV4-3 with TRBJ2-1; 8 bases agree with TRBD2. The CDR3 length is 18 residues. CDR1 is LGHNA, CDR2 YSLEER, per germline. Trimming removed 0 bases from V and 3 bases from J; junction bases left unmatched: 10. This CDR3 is CASSQDGPTSGLYNEQFF. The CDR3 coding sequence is TGCGCCAGCAGCCAAGATGGCCCCACTAGCGGCCTCTACAATGAGCAGTTCTTC.

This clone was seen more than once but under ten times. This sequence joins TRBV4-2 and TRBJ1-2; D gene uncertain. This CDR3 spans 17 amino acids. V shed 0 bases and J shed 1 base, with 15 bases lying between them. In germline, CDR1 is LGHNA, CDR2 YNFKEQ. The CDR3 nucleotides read TGTGCCAGCAGCCAAGATCAACTGGCAGGCAATAACTATGGCTACACCTTC. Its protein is CASSQDQLAGNNYGYTF.

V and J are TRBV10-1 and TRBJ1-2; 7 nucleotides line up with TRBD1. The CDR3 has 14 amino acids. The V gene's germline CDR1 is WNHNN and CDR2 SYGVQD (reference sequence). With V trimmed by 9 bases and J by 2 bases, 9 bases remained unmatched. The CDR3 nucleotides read TGCGCCAGTAGGACAGGAGGGTTAAACTATGGCTACACCTTC. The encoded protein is CASRTGGLNYGYTF.

The CDR3 region is CASSQAAREAFF. In nucleotides, the CDR3 is TGTGCCAGCAGCCAAGCTGCTCGAGAAGCTTTCTTT. This sequence joins TRBV4-2 and TRBJ1-1; D remains unclear. Germline values: CDR1 LGHNA, CDR2 YNFKEQ. Trimming cost V 1 base and J 8 bases, with 8 bases left between them. This CDR3 has 12 residues.

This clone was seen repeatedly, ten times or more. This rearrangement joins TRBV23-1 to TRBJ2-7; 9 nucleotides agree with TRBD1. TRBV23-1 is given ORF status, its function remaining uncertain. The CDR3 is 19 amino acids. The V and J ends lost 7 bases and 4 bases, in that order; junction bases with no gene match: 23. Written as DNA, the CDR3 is TGCGCCAGCAATCGACAAGGGGGCCGTAGGGGACAGGGAACTTACGAGCAGTACTTC. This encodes CASNRQGGRRGQGTYEQYF.

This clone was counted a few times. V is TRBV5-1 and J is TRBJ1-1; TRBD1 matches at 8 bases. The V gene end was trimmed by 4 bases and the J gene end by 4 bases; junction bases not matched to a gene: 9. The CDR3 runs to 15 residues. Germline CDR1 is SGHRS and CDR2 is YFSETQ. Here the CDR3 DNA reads TGCGCCAGCAGCACAAATACCGGGACAGGCACTGAAGCTTTCTTT. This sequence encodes CASSTNTGTGTEAFF.

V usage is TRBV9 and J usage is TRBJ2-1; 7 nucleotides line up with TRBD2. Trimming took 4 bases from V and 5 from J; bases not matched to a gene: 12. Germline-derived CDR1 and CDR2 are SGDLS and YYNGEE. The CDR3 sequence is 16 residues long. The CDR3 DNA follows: TGTGCCAGCAGCTTGAAGACTAGCCTCCGGGACAATGAGCAGTTCTTC. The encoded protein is CASSLKTSLRDNEQFF.

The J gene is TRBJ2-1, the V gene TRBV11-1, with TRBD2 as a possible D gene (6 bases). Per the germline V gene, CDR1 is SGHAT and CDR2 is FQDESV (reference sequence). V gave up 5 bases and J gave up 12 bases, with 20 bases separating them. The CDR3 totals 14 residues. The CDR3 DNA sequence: TGTGCCAGCAGCCCGGACTGGGACTGGGTGGGGCAGTTCTTC. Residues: CASSPDWDWVGQFF. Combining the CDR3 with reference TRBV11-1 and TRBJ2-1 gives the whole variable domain EAEVAQSPRYKITEKSQAVAFWCDPISGHATLYWYRQILGQGPELLVQFQDESVVDDSQLPKDRFSAERLKGVDSTLKIQPAELGDSAMYLCASSPDWDWVGQFFGPGTRLTVL.

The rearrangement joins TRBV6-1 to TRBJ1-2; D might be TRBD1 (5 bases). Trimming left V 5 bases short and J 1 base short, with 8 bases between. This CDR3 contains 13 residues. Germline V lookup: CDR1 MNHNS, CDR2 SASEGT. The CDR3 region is CASSRQNNYGYTF. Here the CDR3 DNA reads TGTGCCAGCAGTCGACAGAATAACTATGGCTACACCTTC.

The CDR3 sequence is CASSAYSTDTQYF. In DNA, the CDR3 is TGTGCCAGCTCGGCCTACTCCACAGATACGCAGTATTTT. The chain is built from TRBV27 and TRBJ2-3; D is ambiguous. CDR1 MNHEY and CDR2 SMNVEV come from the germline V gene (reference sequence). The CDR3 contains 13 residues. V was trimmed by 8 bases and J by 2 bases, leaving 11 bases between them.

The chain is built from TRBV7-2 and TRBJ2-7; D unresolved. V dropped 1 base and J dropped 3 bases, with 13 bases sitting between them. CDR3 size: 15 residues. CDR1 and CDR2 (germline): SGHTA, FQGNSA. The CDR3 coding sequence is TGTGCCAGCAGCTTAGAAGGGTCAACCCACTACGAGCAGTACTTC. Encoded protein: CASSLEGSTHYEQYF.